This T cell receptor beta chain was documented in a study of identical twins. Germline V gene lookup returns CDR1 LNHNV and CDR2 YYDKDF (reference sequence). After removal of 2 bases from V and 7 bases from J, the junction contained 7 bases not matched to a gene. This CDR3 spans 17 amino acids. The donors were all healthy and Caucasian. TCRdb redid the calling of the 5' RACE reads with MiXCR, one entry per CDR3 protein. The sample yields 690,000 or so distinct CDR3 sequences, 6.1% seen once. Whole-study findings and limits: Insertions ran lower in abundant cord blood beta clonotypes, though not in memory repertoires. The study reached conclusions through statistical analysis that was cross-sectional, not following the same donors. Twin sharing of out-of-frame TCR alpha was underestimated by models in monozygotic pairs.

This clonotype was observed at least ten times. Its antigen is as yet unknown. The source of this sequence is a young man in good health. The chain couples TRBV15 to TRBJ2-1, with 14 bases identical to TRBD2. Sequences were obtained from naive T cells sorted from blood. In DNA, the CDR3 is TGTGCCACCAGCAGAACCGGGACTAGCGGGAGCGTAAATGAGCAGTTCTTC. Its translation: CATSRTGTSGSVNEQFF.